The entry that follows covers one T cell receptor (beta chain) sequence. Its recognized antigen is unknown. Base qualities were left out, and no much larger clone turns up one base away. The source of the sample is a study of cytomegalovirus exposure and HLA in healthy donors (dated by TCRdb to about 2017). Concerning the study at large: According to a later analysis, the 110 or so validation repertoires were produced on the same platform as the 666 repertoires of the first cohort. The study aimed to test whether cataloging public T cell receptors could reveal signatures of past pathogen exposure. Along with the approximately 600-subject first cohort, a separate validation cohort of some 130 different subjects was used. To predict cytomegalovirus infection status, the study brought together high-throughput TCR immunosequencing, statistical association of individual TCRs with disease status, and machine learning.

Results and caveats for the whole study, not just this receptor: A later analysis had no HLA typing for the validation cohort, so co-occurrence there was scored across all 110 or so repertoires. In both the original and validation cohorts, the classifier was reported to diagnose cytomegalovirus status with high specificity and sensitivity. Most TCR sequences were seen in very few donors, while some public TCRs were found in many individuals. According to the authors, the approach could potentially be generalized to other disease states and immunological phenotypes. A few of the identified cytomegalovirus-associated TCR beta chains were confirmed in vitro to be specific for cytomegalovirus antigens. A later analysis found that TCRs clustered in the first cohort also tended to co-occur in the roughly 120 validation repertoires, with approximately 95% of cluster scores above 0. The study gave a list of 150 to 200 TCR beta chains associated with cytomegalovirus.

CDR3 length: 16 amino acids, cysteine to phenylalanine. The sequence is cut down to CDR3 DNA, 48 bases in frame from base 1. The germline V and J ends show losses of 4 bases and 2 bases respectively, and no gene match explains 6 bases of the junction. The germline V gene specifies SGHAT as CDR1 and FQNNGV as CDR2. Library method: the immunoSEQ multiplex PCR assay. Per the original workflow: To diagnose cytomegalovirus status from the catalog of TCR beta chain sequences, a statistical classification framework was built. The clones in this table, taken by TCRdb from immuneACCESS, are in-frame only. Not every clone is retained; where verified, under half of the shortfall comes from an unresolved V gene, and the cause of the rest is unknown. Clone size and V and J calls were adopted from that table, with D and trimming inferred from the DNA. This sample has around 150,000 clones in its table, and about four fifths of those were observed once. Of the sample, 9.5% to 13% is held by the ten largest clones.

Separate from the approximately 700-subject first cohort, the validation cohort of over 90 subjects was the group to which the donors belonged. Sequences were obtained from PBMCs. In this chain, TRBV11-2 is recombined with TRBJ2-1, with 9 central nucleotides matching TRBD2. This clonotype originated in a man aged 30-40 years in good health and CMV-seropositive. Read as DNA, the sequence is TGTGCCAGCAGCTCCCTAGCGGGACTTACCTACAATGAGCAGTTCTTC. This is translated as CASSSLAGLTYNEQFF.